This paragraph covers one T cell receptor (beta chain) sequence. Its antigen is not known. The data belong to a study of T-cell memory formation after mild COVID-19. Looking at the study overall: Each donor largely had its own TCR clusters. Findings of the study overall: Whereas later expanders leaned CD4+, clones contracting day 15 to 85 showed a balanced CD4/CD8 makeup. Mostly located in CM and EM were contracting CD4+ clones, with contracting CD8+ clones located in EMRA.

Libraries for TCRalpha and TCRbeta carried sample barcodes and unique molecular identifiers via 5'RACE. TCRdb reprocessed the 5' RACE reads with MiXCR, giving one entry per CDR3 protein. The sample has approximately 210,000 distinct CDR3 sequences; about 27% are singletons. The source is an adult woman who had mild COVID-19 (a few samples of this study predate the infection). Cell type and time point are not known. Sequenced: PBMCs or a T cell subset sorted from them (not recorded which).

This chain's CDR3 is CASTPRLTSYEQYF. CDR3 nucleotides: TGTGCCAGCACTCCCCGACTGACATCCTACGAGCAGTACTTC. The rearrangement uses TRBV12-3 or TRBV12-4 and TRBJ2-7; D gene ambiguous. The V end was cut by 7 bases, the J end by 1 base, with 14 bases between. The CDR3 loop spans 14 amino acids.